This T cell receptor beta chain appears in the sequencing data of a study of monozygotic twins with inflammatory bowel disease. TCRdb reprocessed the 5' RACE reads and keeps a single row for each CDR3 protein, giving no DNA. Its clone listing holds just over 300,000 distinct CDR3 sequences. CDR1 is LNHNV and CDR2 is YYDKDF in the germline V gene (reference sequence). The CDR3 covers 17 residues. Sequencing was carried out using blood. The TCR originated in a human donor with ulcerative colitis or Crohn's disease, or a healthy co-twin of an affected twin (not recorded which). This chain joins TRBV15 and TRBJ2-1; TCRdb proposes TRBD2, but this gene call is untestable without DNA. This chain's CDR3 is CATSRGASGGRYNEQFF.